Detailed here is one TCR beta chain. The CDR3 contains 11 residues. Germline CDR1 is SNHLY and CDR2 is FYNNEI. Trimming removed 6 bases at V and 2 bases at J, with 5 bases between. Sequencing templates came from extracted RNA that was reverse transcribed into cDNA. Sequencing used immunoSEQ multiplex PCR; TCRdb keeps in-frame clones, though not all of them. Among about 180,000 clones listed, less than 75% were seen once. These data are taken from a study of CD8+ T cells in alopecia areata. For the study at large: Those patients who were treated received oral tofacitinib, which was given at 5 to 10 mg twice daily for moderate-to-severe alopecia areata. Tofacitinib ran for 6 to 18 months before 6 months off drug.

Treatment described: oral pan-JAK inhibitor, 5-10 mg twice daily. The sequenced sample was CD4+ T cells sorted from blood, obtained between weeks 55 and 65, from a patient treated with tofacitinib. This chain uses TRBV2 with TRBJ2-7; D perhaps matches TRBD1 (5 bases). This receptor was obtained from a human donor with alopecia areata. DNA of the CDR3: TGTGCCAGCAGGGACACCTACGAGCAGTACTTC. It translates to CASRDTYEQYF. Full variable domain (remainder filled in from reference TRBV2 and TRBJ2-7): EPEVTQTPSHQVTQMGQEVILRCVPISNHLYFYWYRQILGQKVEFLVSFYNNEISEKSEIFDDQFSVERPDGSNFTLKIRSTKLEDSAMYFCASRDTYEQYFGPGTRLTVT.